The 10 T cell receptor beta chains listed next were all sequenced from one sample in a study of glioma-infiltrating T cells after dendritic cell vaccination. Method: immunoSEQ multiplex PCR; TCRdb's copy keeps in-frame clones and lacks some. There are 71,000 or so clones in the sample; 81% occur only once, and 7.9% lies in the top ten. The material was blood, obtained before dendritic cell vaccination. The receptors were sampled from a human donor with glioblastoma.

This clone was detected once. This chain uses TRBV6-1 with TRBJ1-5, with a weak D call TRBD1 (5 bases). V lost 2 bases and J 6 bases, leaving 17 bases between the germline ends. The CDR3 length is 16 residues. Looked up from germline, CDR1 is MNHNS and CDR2 is SASEGT. CDR3 sequence (DNA): TGTGCCAGCAGTGAAATCGGTAAACAGGCGCGTCAGCCCCAGCATTTT. This encodes CASSEIGKQARQPQHF.

CDR3 bases: TGCGCCAGCAGCTTGGCGGGGACAGGCGTAAACACTGAAGCTTTCTTT. Translated: CASSLAGTGVNTEAFF. The V and J genes are TRBV5-1 and TRBJ1-1, with 8 bases that match TRBD1. This CDR3 has 16 residues. Germline CDR1 SGHRS, CDR2 YFSETQ. Germline trimming cut 0 bases from V and 2 bases from J; bases unmatched to any gene: 6.

V gene TRBV7-6 combines with J gene TRBJ2-5; D is possibly TRBD2 (6 bases). Trimming removed 3 bases from V and 5 bases from J, with 19 bases in between. Germline V gene lookup returns CDR1 SGHVS and CDR2 FNYEAQ. The CDR3 is 16 residues long. The CDR3 loop reads CASSLGLRGSGETQYF. As DNA, the CDR3 is TGTGCCAGCAGCTTGGGTTTGCGGGGTTCAGGGGAGACCCAGTACTTC.

The chain has TRBV6-5 and TRBJ1-5; D unresolved. Deletions cut 8 bases from V and 0 bases from J, with 8 bases between. Germline CDR1 MNHEY, CDR2 SVGAGI. This CDR3 is 13 amino acids long. CDR3 bases: TGTGCCAGCGCAGGATATAGCAATCAGCCCCAGCATTTT. As protein: CASAGYSNQPQHF.

V usage is TRBV7-3 and J usage is TRBJ2-3, with 10 nucleotides matching TRBD2. Germline V CDR1 and CDR2: SGHTA, FQGTGA. The CDR3 has 14 residues. V dropped 5 bases and J dropped 5; count of bases not matched to a gene: 4. The CDR3 loop is CASSSSGGRDTQYF. The CDR3, as DNA: TGTGCCAGCAGCAGTAGCGGGGGGCGAGATACGCAGTATTTT.

The gene calls are TRBV6-5 and TRBJ1-2; D gene unclear. The ends were cut back, 7 bases at V and 3 bases at J, with 9 bases in the middle. Germline values: CDR1 MNHEY, CDR2 SVGAGI. The CDR3 runs 12 residues. The CDR3 protein is CASTNGYYGYTF. CDR3 nucleotide sequence: TGTGCCAGCACCAACGGGTACTATGGCTACACCTTC.

The chain has TRBV30 and TRBJ2-2; no reliable D call. With 0 bases removed from V and 2 bases from J, the gap between germline ends came to 4 bases. The CDR3 contains 13 residues. Germline V gene data show CDR1 as GTSNPN and CDR2 as SVGIG (reference sequence). CDR3 in DNA: TGTGCCTGGAGTGTACAAAACACCGGGGAGCTGTTTTTT. This gives the protein CAWSVQNTGELFF.

The chain carries TRBV6-1 and TRBJ1-5; D might be TRBD1 (6 bases). The V end was cut by 3 bases, the J end by 7 bases, with 13 bases between. Germline V gives CDR1 MNHNS, CDR2 SASEGT. There are 14 residues in the CDR3. Here the CDR3 reads CASSDRGDNQPQHF. DNA for the CDR3: TGTGCCAGCAGTGACAGGGGTGATAACCAGCCCCAGCATTTT.

V gene TRBV19 combines with J gene TRBJ2-7, with D tentatively TRBD1 (6 bases). The CDR3 contains 15 residues. The germline CDR1 and CDR2 sequences are LNHDA and SQIVND (reference sequence). Trimming took 2 bases from V and 1 from J, leaving 12 bases between them. The CDR3 bases are TGTGCCAGTAGTATAAGGGGGACACAATCCTACGAGCAGTACTTC. Translation: CASSIRGTQSYEQYF.

This chain joins TRBV2 and TRBJ1-2; TRBD1 matches 7 bases. The V gene's germline CDR1 is SNHLY and CDR2 FYNNEI. The V segment lost 5 bases and the J segment 3 bases; nucleotides outside the gene matches: 9. The CDR3 extends over 15 amino acids. The CDR3 sequence is CASSPRAGGYYGYTF. The CDR3 region has the DNA TGTGCCAGCAGTCCCCGGGCAGGGGGTTACTATGGCTACACCTTC.